The 14 T cell receptor beta chains given below trace back to one sample, sequenced in a study of control samples from healthy donors and cancer patients. Produced via immunoSEQ multiplex PCR; TCRdb's table is partial and in-frame only. The data hold about 130,000 clones, with more than 75% observed a single time. The material sequenced was blood. The origin of the receptors is a man between 18 and 29 years old in good health.

The gene calls are TRBV12-3 or TRBV12-4 and TRBJ2-1, with D uncertain. V lost 3 bases, J lost 7 bases, and 7 bases lay in between. The CDR3 covers 12 residues. The CDR3 loop reads CASSFAGNEQFF. In DNA form, the CDR3 reads TGTGCCAGCAGTTTTGCCGGTAATGAGCAGTTCTTC.

This chain joins TRBV10-1 and TRBJ1-1, with D hard to call. This CDR3 comprises 12 residues. CDR1 is WNHNN, CDR2 SYGVQD, per germline (reference sequence). Between the trimmed V and J ends, which lost 2 bases and 8 bases, there was a span of 9 bases. DNA for the CDR3: TGCGCCAGCAGTGAGGGAGATCGAGAAGCTTTCTTT. The encoded protein is CASSEGDREAFF.

The chain has TRBV12-3 or TRBV12-4 and TRBJ1-5; D gene unclear. The germline V and J ends were trimmed by 5 bases and 9 bases, with 14 bases remaining between them. The length of the CDR3 is 13 residues. CDR3 residues: CASSNERLAPQHF. CDR3 DNA: TGTGCCAGCAGTAACGAAAGACTCGCGCCCCAGCATTTT.

The J gene is TRBJ1-1, the V gene TRBV19, with a weak D call TRBD1 (5 bases). The CDR3 sequence is 14 residues long. Germline CDR1 is LNHDA and CDR2 is SQIVND (reference sequence). The germline V and J ends were trimmed by 1 base and 1 base, with 7 bases remaining between them. CDR3 in amino acids: CASSIVGQNTEAFF. The CDR3, as DNA: TGTGCCAGTAGTATAGTGGGGCAGAACACTGAAGCTTTCTTT. Supplemented by reference TRBV19 and TRBJ1-1, the full variable domain reads DGGITQSPKYLFRKEGQNVTLSCEQNLNHDAMYWYRQDPGQGLRLIYYSQIVNDFQKGDIAEGYSVSREKKESFPLTVTSAQKNPTAFYLCASSIVGQNTEAFFGQGTRLTVV.

This chain connects TRBV7-3 to TRBJ2-1, with no clear D. Between the trimmed V and J ends, which lost 1 base and 10 bases, there was a span of 8 bases. The CDR3 runs to 12 residues. Germline V gives CDR1 SGHTA, CDR2 FQGTGA. The CDR3 here is CASSLNQREQFF. DNA for the CDR3: TGTGCCAGCAGCTTAAACCAGAGGGAGCAGTTCTTC. Complete variable domain (other parts from reference TRBV7-3 and TRBJ2-1): GAGVSQTPSNKVTEKGKYVELRCDPISGHTALYWYRQSLGQGPEFLIYFQGTGAADDSGLPNDRFFAVRPEGSVSTLKIQRTERGDSAVYLCASSLNQREQFFGPGTRLTVL.

V gene TRBV19 combines with J gene TRBJ2-1, with D tentatively TRBD2 (5 bases). The germline CDR1 and CDR2 sequences are LNHDA and SQIVND (reference sequence). The CDR3 length is 15 residues. Trimming pared 10 bases from V and 4 bases from J, leaving 20 bases between. CDR3 in DNA: TGTGCCACCTCGGCCGTCGGGAACGGGTACAATGAGCAGTTCTTC. Amino acid sequence: CATSAVGNGYNEQFF.

This chain uses TRBV29-1 with TRBJ1-1; maybe TRBD1 (6 bases). The germline gives CDR1 SQVTM, CDR2 ANQGSEA. The length of the CDR3 is 16 residues. The ends were cut back, 6 bases at V and 1 base at J, with 21 bases in the middle. The CDR3 DNA reads as TGCAGCGTGCCCCTTTCTGGGGGCGAGGGGAACACTGAAGCTTTCTTT. Translated: CSVPLSGGEGNTEAFF. The full variable domain, completed using reference TRBV29-1 and TRBJ1-1, is SAVISQKPSRDICQRGTSLTIQCQVDSQVTMMFWYRQQPGQSLTLIATANQGSEATYESGFVIDKFPISRPNLTFSTLTVSNMSPEDSSIYLCSVPLSGGEGNTEAFFGQGTRLTVV.

The J gene is TRBJ2-3, the V gene TRBV7-8; D may be TRBD2 (5 bases). V was clipped by 6 bases and J by 0 bases, with 16 bases between them. The CDR3 is made up of 16 amino acids. The germline gives CDR1 SGHVS, CDR2 FQNEAQ. The CDR3: CASSLGAVFSTDTQYF. The DNA of the CDR3 is TGTGCCAGCAGTCTGGGAGCGGTATTTAGCACAGATACGCAGTATTTT.

V usage is TRBV14 and J usage is TRBJ1-1, with 7 bases aligning to TRBD1. CDR1 SGHDN and CDR2 FVKESK come from the germline V gene. The junction had 3 bases not matched to a gene; V was cut back by 1 base and J by 4 bases. The CDR3 runs 14 residues. CDR3 region: CASSQVRGPTEAFF. The CDR3 bases are TGTGCCAGCAGCCAAGTAAGGGGGCCCACTGAAGCTTTCTTT.

The rearrangement uses TRBV11-2 and TRBJ2-2; D uncertain. Germline CDR1 and CDR2: SGHAT and FQNNGV. V was clipped by 1 base and J by 7 bases, with 13 bases between them. The CDR3 contains 15 residues. This CDR3 reads CASSLVTRIGGELFF. DNA for the CDR3: TGTGCCAGCAGCTTAGTCACGAGGATTGGCGGGGAGCTGTTTTTT.

DNA of the CDR3: TGCGCCAGCAGATGGGACTTACTAAGCCAAAACATTCAGTACTTC. Translation gives CASRWDLLSQNIQYF. The V gene is TRBV5-1, the J gene TRBJ2-4; D might be TRBD2 (6 bases). Germline V lookup: CDR1 SGHRS, CDR2 YFSETQ. The CDR3 runs to 15 residues. The V end was cut by 5 bases, the J end by 5 bases, with 17 bases between.

The chain couples TRBV30 to TRBJ1-5; 12 positions match TRBD1. The CDR3 has 17 residues. V dropped 0 bases and J dropped 7; count of bases not matched to a gene: 10. The germline V gene encodes CDR1 GTSNPN and CDR2 SVGIG (reference sequence). CDR3 coding DNA: TGTGCCTGGAGTGTACGTTGGGACAGGGGGCGATCCCAGCCCCAGCATTTT. Amino acids: CAWSVRWDRGRSQPQHF.

The chain is built from TRBV5-1 and TRBJ2-5, with 10 nucleotides matching TRBD2. Germline CDR1 reads SGHRS; CDR2 reads YFSETQ. After removal of 2 bases from V and 5 bases from J, the junction contained 15 bases not matched to a gene. CDR3 length: 18 residues. The CDR3 reads CASSLNQASGRFMETQYF. The DNA for the CDR3 is TGCGCCAGCAGCTTAAACCAGGCTAGCGGGAGATTTATGGAGACCCAGTACTTC. The full variable domain, completed using reference TRBV5-1 and TRBJ2-5, is KAGVTQTPRYLIKTRGQQVTLSCSPISGHRSVSWYQQTPGQGLQFLFEYFSETQRNKGNFPGRFSGRQFSNSRSEMNVSTLELGDSALYLCASSLNQASGRFMETQYFGPGTRLLVL.

This clone appeared a few times. The CDR3 nucleotides read TGCGCCAGCAGCCAAGATCCCCTGACAGGGCCTAAGCCCCAGCATTTT. It yields the protein CASSQDPLTGPKPQHF. The V gene is TRBV4-1, the J gene TRBJ1-5; 7 bases agree with TRBD1. The CDR3 runs to 16 residues. Germline CDR1 and CDR2: MGHRA and YSYEKL. With V trimmed by 0 bases and J by 8 bases, 10 bases remained unmatched.